This T cell receptor (beta chain) originates from a study of human T cells and chemical hapten exposure. Study-level results: There were significantly more large CDR3 similarity clusters among expanded TCRs than among controls. No shift was seen in TCRs above 1 in 1000 frequency with DPC sensitization. Higher patch test scores went with higher counts of PT1 expanded TCRs.

Documented time point: patch test 2, 6 weeks after DPC sensitization. Treatment of the sample: therapeutic diphenylcyclopropenone sensitization with weekly scalp DPC. TCRdb called the RACE reads again in MiXCR, with one record for every CDR3 protein. The sample shows around 100,000 distinct CDR3 sequences, roughly 10% of them seen only once. The table lists this clonotype with a few counts. Its antigen is currently unknown. The CDR3 contains 16 residues. The junction had 7 bases not matched to a gene; V was cut back by 0 bases and J by 5 bases. CDR1 and CDR2 from the germline V gene are LGHNA and YSLEER.

This material consisted of whole blood, taken in connection with sensitization to the hapten diphenylcyclopropenone (DPC). This TCR was recovered from a middle-aged woman with alopecia areata. Some clones in this sample may be carry-over from other donors' samples. The gene calls are TRBV4-3 and TRBJ1-2, with 9 bases identical to TRBD1. The CDR3 region has the DNA TGCGCCAGCAGCCAAGATTGGACACAGGGGGCGTATGGCTACACCTTC. Protein product: CASSQDWTQGAYGYTF.